The rows below give T cell receptor beta chains drawn from one sample of a study of blood T cell repertoires in COVID-19. Some clones are missing from TCRdb's copy, which holds only in-frame ones; the method was immunoSEQ multiplex PCR. This sample has 60,000 to 70,000 clones, with less than 90% found just once. Sequencing input: peripheral blood. All receptors derive from a man aged 45-60 years with active COVID-19. Each CDR3 is given with its conserved first and last residue. D genes are given only for firm matches. A clone size is listed for some rows: how often the clone was seen (once, few, many), or a class if it is expanded.

TRBV27	-	once	TRBJ2-7	CASSFGGVLHEQYF	TGTGCCAGCAGTTTTGGAGGGGTACTCCACGAGCAGTACTTC
TRBV2	-	-	TRBJ2-3	CASGLIESQYF	TGTGCCAGCGGACTTATCGAGTCGCAGTATTTT
TRBV18	-	-	TRBJ2-6	CASPPPGNGANVLTF	TGTGCCAGCCCCCCCCCAGGTAACGGGGCCAACGTCCTGACTTTC
TRBV6-5	-	once	TRBJ2-7	CAGASPSRGSYEQYF	TGTGCCGGCGCGTCGCCGTCCAGGGGCAGCTACGAGCAGTACTTC
TRBV6-5	-	-	TRBJ1-1	CASRITVNTEAFF	TGTGCCAGCAGGATCACGGTCAACACTGAAGCTTTCTTT
TRBV7-2	-	few	TRBJ2-5	CASSLGRKGETQYF	TGTGCCAGCAGCCTTGGCAGGAAGGGGGAGACCCAGTACTTC
TRBV9	-	-	TRBJ2-3	CASSLGTTDTQYF	TGTGCCAGCAGCCTCGGGACAACCGATACGCAGTATTTT
TRBV5-8	-	-	TRBJ1-5	CASSFKGALNQPQHF	TGTGCCAGCAGCTTTAAAGGGGCTCTGAATCAGCCCCAGCATTTT
TRBV3-1/TRBV3-2	-	few	TRBJ1-6	CASSQVAGGNSPLHF	TGTGCCAGCAGCCAAGTGGCAGGAGGAAATTCACCCCTCCACTTT
TRBV6-5	-	-	TRBJ2-5	CASSREGLDQETQYF	TGTGCCAGCAGTCGTGAGGGATTGGACCAAGAGACCCAGTACTTC
TRBV28	TRBD1	-	TRBJ2-5	CASSLGQTKTQYF	TGTGCCAGCAGTTTGGGACAGACGAAGACCCAGTACTTC
TRBV30	TRBD1	-	TRBJ2-7	CAHSHGTGDYEQYF	TGTGCCCACTCGCATGGGACAGGGGATTACGAGCAGTACTTC
TRBV19	-	few	TRBJ2-5	CASAVWAQETQYF	TGTGCCAGCGCAGTTTGGGCGCAAGAGACCCAGTACTTC
TRBV11-1	-	-	TRBJ1-1	CASSLAGVDTEAFF	TGTGCCAGCAGCTTAGCGGGAGTAGACACTGAAGCTTTCTTT
TRBV7-9	-	-	TRBJ2-3	CASSRTGTDTQYF	TGTGCCAGCAGCAGGACTGGCACAGATACGCAGTATTTT
TRBV29-1	TRBD1	-	TRBJ2-7	CSVGRDREQYF	TGCAGCGTTGGGAGGGACAGGGAGCAGTACTTC
TRBV28	-	-	TRBJ2-1	CASSLTSSYNEQFF	TGTGCCAGCAGTTTAACGAGCTCCTACAATGAGCAGTTCTTC
TRBV10-3	-	-	TRBJ1-1	CAISESPGDTEAFF	TGTGCCATCAGTGAGTCACCAGGGGACACTGAAGCTTTCTTT
TRBV27	TRBD1	once	TRBJ2-7	CASRQHRGPYEQYF	TGTGCCAGCCGGCAGCACAGGGGCCCCTACGAGCAGTACTTC
TRBV19	TRBD2	-	TRBJ2-7	CASSRRTSGSDEQYF	TGTGCCAGTAGTCGACGGACTAGCGGGAGCGACGAGCAGTACTTC
TRBV24-1	TRBD2	-	TRBJ2-3	CATSDTGRAGTDTQYF	TGTGCCACCAGTGACACCGGGAGGGCTGGCACAGATACGCAGTATTTT
TRBV28	-	-	TRBJ1-1	CASTVSTVNTEAFF	TGTGCCAGCACCGTGTCAACGGTGAACACTGAAGCTTTCTTT
TRBV7-9	TRBD1	-	TRBJ1-2	CASSLVGQGAYYGYTF	TGTGCCAGCAGCTTAGTGGGACAGGGGGCTTACTATGGCTACACCTTC
TRBV5-5	TRBD1	-	TRBJ2-7	CASSSSPAGGYEQYF	TGTGCCAGCAGTTCAAGCCCGGCAGGGGGATACGAGCAGTACTTC
TRBV14	TRBD1	-	TRBJ2-7	CASARGPYYEQYF	TGTGCCAGCGCTAGGGGGCCTTACTACGAGCAGTACTTC
TRBV4-1	-	-	TRBJ1-5	CASSQGRAGQPQHF	TGCGCCAGCAGCCAAGGGAGGGCGGGTCAGCCCCAGCATTTT
TRBV3-1/TRBV3-2	-	-	TRBJ2-1	CASSPGLRNEQFF	TGTGCCAGCAGCCCAGGACTACGCAATGAGCAGTTCTTC
TRBV10-3	TRBD2	-	TRBJ2-7	CATGTTLYEQYF	TGTGCCACCGGGACTACCCTCTACGAGCAGTACTTC
TRBV24-1	-	-	TRBJ2-1	CATSEEITSSYNEQFF	TGTGCCACCAGTGAGGAGATTACGAGCTCCTACAATGAGCAGTTCTTC
TRBV7-3	-	once	TRBJ2-1	CASSHRGGSYNEQFF	TGTGCCAGCAGCCATAGAGGGGGATCGTACAATGAGCAGTTCTTC
TRBV7-2	TRBD1	-	TRBJ1-5	CASSPGGQGFMPQHF	TGTGCCAGCAGTCCCGGGGGACAGGGCTTTATGCCCCAGCATTTT
TRBV7-2	TRBD1	-	TRBJ1-2	CASSLTGGEGVYGYTF	TGTGCCAGCAGCTTAACAGGGGGCGAGGGTGTTTACGGCTACACCTTC
TRBV5-6	-	-	TRBJ2-7	CASSGGLTYEQYF	TGTGCCAGCAGCGGGGGCCTTACCTACGAGCAGTACTTC
TRBV5-6	-	-	TRBJ2-5	CASSFEETQYF	TGTGCCAGCAGCTTCGAAGAGACCCAGTACTTC
TRBV28	-	-	TRBJ2-7	CASSYQGTTYEQYF	TGTGCCAGCAGTTACCAGGGGACCACCTACGAGCAGTACTTC
TRBV6-2/TRBV6-3	TRBD2	once	TRBJ2-7	CASSRSGGRGYEQYF	TGTGCCAGCAGCCGGAGCGGGGGCAGGGGCTACGAGCAGTACTTC
TRBV13	-	medium-sized	TRBJ1-6	CASSLAGVPPLHF	TGTGCCAGCAGCTTAGCCGGGGTACCACCCCTCCACTTT
TRBV5-1	-	-	TRBJ1-2	CASSLGGGALDYGYTF	TGCGCCAGCAGCTTGGGAGGGGGGGCGCTGGACTATGGCTACACCTTC
TRBV3-1/TRBV3-2	TRBD2	once	TRBJ2-1	CASSQASGGAAEQFF	TGTGCCAGCAGCCAAGCCAGCGGGGGGGCCGCGGAGCAGTTCTTC
TRBV11-2	-	-	TRBJ1-1	CASSLVGGLNTEAFF	TGTGCCAGCAGCTTAGTTGGGGGCCTGAACACTGAAGCTTTCTTT
TRBV27	-	-	TRBJ2-7	CASSLDRGTYEQYF	TGTGCCAGCAGTCTCGACAGAGGAACCTACGAGCAGTACTTC